One sample yielded the 32 T cell receptor beta chains listed below, sequenced in a study of blood T cell repertoires in COVID-19. Assay: immunoSEQ multiplex PCR; the TCRdb copy retains only in-frame clones and omits some. The table lists roughly 100,000 clones, about 80% of them singletons. Sequencing input: peripheral blood. The receptors come from a human donor in a cohort sampled during active COVID-19.

The CDR3 reads CASSWELGEQYF. The CDR3 region has the DNA TGTGCCAGCAGCTGGGAGTTGGGCGAGCAGTACTTC. The chain couples TRBV9 to TRBJ2-7; D is possibly TRBD2 (5 bases). The CDR3 is made up of 12 amino acids. CDR1 is SGDLS, CDR2 YYNGEE, per germline. Trimming shortened V by 4 bases and J by 6 bases, and 11 bases separated the two germline ends.

The V gene is TRBV7-2, the J gene TRBJ1-5; a weak D match, TRBD1 (6 bases). V was shortened by 0 bases and J by 15 bases, with 15 bases between the two germline ends. From germline, CDR1 is SGHTA and CDR2 FQGNSA. The CDR3 is made up of 13 amino acids. The CDR3 DNA is TGTGCCAGCAGCTTAGCGATGGACAGCTACCGGCATTTT. Translating it yields CASSLAMDSYRHF.

The V call is TRBV27, the J call TRBJ2-2; 8 nucleotides align to TRBD2. This CDR3 contains 18 residues. Germline loops: CDR1 MNHEY, CDR2 SMNVEV (reference sequence). The J segment lost 4 bases and the V segment lost 3 bases, leaving 13 bases of the junction unmatched. The DNA of the CDR3 is TGTGCCAGCAGTTTCCGGGGGGGCGTCCTATCAAGCACCGGGGAGCTGTTTTTT. It codes for CASSFRGGVLSSTGELFF.

This chain connects TRBV5-1 to TRBJ2-5; TRBD2 matches at 10 bases. The junction had 7 bases not matched to a gene; V was cut back by 4 bases and J by 4 bases. CDR1 and CDR2 from the germline V gene are SGHRS and YFSETQ. This CDR3 region has 15 residues. In nucleotides, the CDR3 is TGCGCCAGCAGCATGAGCGGGGGGGGCGGAGAGACCCAGTACTTC. Translating it yields CASSMSGGGGETQYF.

This rearrangement joins TRBV5-1 to TRBJ1-2; TRBD1 matches at 7 bases. This CDR3 comprises 14 residues. V shed 5 bases, J shed 0 bases, and the junction held 4 bases outside the gene matches. Germline assignment: CDR1 SGHRS and CDR2 YFSETQ. In DNA, the CDR3 is TGCGCCAGCAGGAGGGACAGCTCTAACTATGGCTACACCTTC. Amino acids: CASRRDSSNYGYTF.

This clone was picked up a small number of times. V gene TRBV11-2 combines with J gene TRBJ2-1; D is unresolved. CDR3 length: 13 residues. Germline V lookup: CDR1 SGHAT, CDR2 FQNNGV. The V end was cut by 0 bases, the J end by 9 bases, with 9 bases between. For the CDR3, the DNA is TGTGCCAGCAGCTTAGACGGCGGCGGTGAGCAGTTCTTC. It yields the protein CASSLDGGGEQFF.

This clone was recorded a few times. The chain couples TRBV5-1 to TRBJ2-1; D not resolved. Trimming took off 3 bases at V and 0 bases at J, with 25 bases between the two ends. CDR1 SGHRS and CDR2 YFSETQ come from the germline V gene. This CDR3 has 20 residues. The CDR3 sequence: CASSSDLGSLRLLSYNEQFF. CDR3 coding DNA: TGCGCCAGCAGCTCAGACTTAGGATCACTCCGTTTACTCTCCTACAATGAGCAGTTCTTC.

In this sample, this clone turned up a few times. The chain uses TRBV7-2 and TRBJ2-7; possible D gene TRBD1, 5 bases. Trimming pared 3 bases from V and 3 bases from J, leaving 6 bases between. The CDR3 spans 12 residues. In germline, CDR1 is SGHTA, CDR2 FQGNSA. CDR3 sequence reads: CASSLTDYEQYF. CDR3 nucleotides: TGTGCCAGCAGCTTGACAGACTACGAGCAGTACTTC.

The rearrangement links TRBV7-2 to TRBJ2-1, with D hard to call. The length of the CDR3 is 16 residues. Between the trimmed V and J ends, which lost 1 base and 0 bases, there was a span of 10 bases. CDR1 and CDR2 (germline): SGHTA, FQGNSA. DNA of the CDR3: TGTGCCAGCAGCTTAGACGCCCCTAGCTCCTACAATGAGCAGTTCTTC. This codes for CASSLDAPSSYNEQFF.

The chain uses TRBV7-8 and TRBJ1-5; 8 nucleotides align to TRBD1. Germline CDR1 reads SGHVS; CDR2 reads FQNEAQ. Losses at the gene ends were 5 bases for V and 6 bases for J; bases not matched to a gene: 9. The CDR3 consists of 15 residues. The CDR3 DNA reads TGTGCCAGCAGCAACATCGGGACAGGCTCTCAGCCCCAGCATTTT. It encodes CASSNIGTGSQPQHF.

This chain connects TRBV5-6 to TRBJ1-1, with 7 bases identical to TRBD1. The CDR3 loop spans 13 amino acids. Losses at the gene ends were 3 bases for V and 11 bases for J; bases not matched to a gene: 10. Germline V gene data show CDR1 as SGHDT and CDR2 as YYEEEE. The CDR3 here is CASSSPPQGKAFF. The CDR3 bases are TGTGCCAGCAGCTCGCCACCACAGGGGAAGGCTTTCTTT.

This clone was observed a handful of times. The chain carries TRBV6-5 and TRBJ1-2, with 7 bases matching TRBD1. The CDR3 spans 14 residues. From germline, CDR1 is MNHEY and CDR2 SVGAGI. V was pared by 6 bases and J by 2 bases, with 6 bases of the junction left unmatched. DNA for the CDR3: TGTGCCAGCAGCCTCGGGGACAGAAACTATGGCTACACCTTC. This translates into CASSLGDRNYGYTF.

The chain couples TRBV2 to TRBJ2-3; 11 bases are a match to TRBD1. This CDR3 contains 17 residues. Germline CDR1 reads SNHLY; CDR2 reads FYNNEI. With 5 bases clipped from V and 3 bases from J, the junction kept 10 bases outside the gene matches. The CDR3 reads CASSSRTGGGRTDTQYF. CDR3 in DNA: TGTGCCAGCAGTTCCCGGACAGGGGGCGGAAGGACAGATACGCAGTATTTT.

The chain uses TRBV18 and TRBJ1-2; 8 bases map to TRBD1. The junction had 7 bases not matched to a gene; V was cut back by 3 bases and J by 1 base. Looked up from germline, CDR1 is KGHSH and CDR2 is LQKENI. CDR3 length: 16 amino acids. CDR3 sequence reads: CASSPLQGELNYGYTF. In DNA form, the CDR3 reads TGTGCCAGCTCACCCCTACAGGGGGAACTTAACTATGGCTACACCTTC.

The CDR3 sequence: CASSSHTGTSEQYF. The CDR3 nucleotides are TGCGCCAGCAGCTCTCACACCGGGACTAGCGAGCAGTACTTC. The gene calls are TRBV5-1 and TRBJ2-7; 8 nucleotides match TRBD2. V dropped 3 bases and J dropped 6; count of bases not matched to a gene: 8. CDR1 and CDR2 from the germline V gene are SGHRS and YFSETQ. The CDR3 runs 14 residues. Full variable domain (outside the CDR3, taken from reference TRBV5-1 and TRBJ2-7): KAGVTQTPRYLIKTRGQQVTLSCSPISGHRSVSWYQQTPGQGLQFLFEYFSETQRNKGNFPGRFSGRQFSNSRSEMNVSTLELGDSALYLCASSSHTGTSEQYFGPGTRLTVT.

The CDR3 is CASSPRTSGGNNEQFF. The CDR3 DNA is TGTGCCAGCAGCCCACGGACTAGCGGGGGAAACAATGAGCAGTTCTTC. The rearrangement uses TRBV7-8 and TRBJ2-1; 13 nucleotides agree with TRBD2. The CDR3 spans 16 residues. The germline V gene encodes CDR1 SGHVS and CDR2 FQNEAQ. Trimming removed 5 bases from V and 5 bases from J; junction bases left unmatched: 6.

The chain carries TRBV30 and TRBJ1-2; 10 bases map to TRBD1. Germline CDR1 reads GTSNPN; CDR2 reads SVGIG (reference sequence). The CDR3 runs 15 residues. V shed 5 bases and J 5 bases; nucleotides not matched to a gene: 11. The CDR3, as DNA: TGTGCCTGGCTGCCTCCGGGACAGGGGTATTATGGCTACACCTTC. It encodes CAWLPPGQGYYGYTF.

This chain joins TRBV29-1 and TRBJ1-4; the match to TRBD1 covers 10 bases. CDR3 size: 15 residues. V gave up 7 bases and J gave up 2 bases; unmatched junction bases: 7. In germline, CDR1 is SQVTM, CDR2 ANQGSEA. CDR3 bases: TGCAGCGCGATGACAGGGGGCTGGACTAATGAAAAACTGTTTTTT. Amino acids: CSAMTGGWTNEKLFF.

This chain links TRBV10-3 with TRBJ1-2; D may be TRBD1 (5 bases). CDR3 length: 13 amino acids. With 8 bases removed from V and 4 bases from J, the gap between germline ends came to 14 bases. The germline CDR1 and CDR2 sequences are ENHRY and SYGVKD. CDR3 nucleotides: TGTGCCATCGGAGGGGCCAGCGGCTATGGCTACACCTTC. Amino acid sequence: CAIGGASGYGYTF.

V and J are TRBV9 and TRBJ2-5; TRBD2 aligns across 9 bases. Germline CDR1 is SGDLS and CDR2 is YYNGEE. With 0 bases clipped from V and 2 bases from J, the junction kept 5 bases outside the gene matches. The CDR3 consists of 16 residues. The CDR3 DNA sequence: TGTGCCAGCAGCGTAGCTGGGGCGGGGGGGCAAGAGACCCAGTACTTC. It translates to CASSVAGAGGQETQYF.

This chain joins TRBV7-2 and TRBJ2-5, with 8 bases that match TRBD2. Germline trimming cut 2 bases from V and 5 bases from J; bases unmatched to any gene: 10. The CDR3 is made up of 16 amino acids. Germline CDR1 and CDR2: SGHTA and FQGNSA. Written as DNA, the CDR3 is TGTGCCAGCAGCTTATCCGGGGGGGCCGTCTTCGAGACCCAGTACTTC. Its protein product is CASSLSGGAVFETQYF.

This chain links TRBV5-1 with TRBJ2-1, with D perhaps TRBD1 (6 bases). Trimming shortened V by 1 base and J by 14 bases, and 22 bases separated the two germline ends. CDR1 is SGHRS and CDR2 is YFSETQ in the germline V gene. This CDR3 is built from 15 residues. The CDR3 coding sequence is TGCGCCAGCAGCTTGAACGTCCAGGGGTACGAGGTGAAGTTCTTC. It specifies CASSLNVQGYEVKFF. Combining the CDR3 with reference TRBV5-1 and TRBJ2-1 gives the whole variable domain KAGVTQTPRYLIKTRGQQVTLSCSPISGHRSVSWYQQTPGQGLQFLFEYFSETQRNKGNFPGRFSGRQFSNSRSEMNVSTLELGDSALYLCASSLNVQGYEVKFFGPGTRLTVL.

The chain has TRBV5-5 and TRBJ2-3; D possibly corresponds to TRBD2 (5 bases). This CDR3 has 14 residues. Trimming took 0 bases from V and 3 from J, leaving 8 bases between them. Per germline, CDR1 SGHKS and CDR2 YYEKEE (reference sequence). CDR3 amino acids: CASSLDPGTDTQYF. CDR3 DNA sequence: TGTGCCAGCAGCTTGGATCCGGGGACAGATACGCAGTATTTT.

This clone occurred once. The rearrangement links TRBV6-5 to TRBJ1-5; D unclear. The V end was cut by 8 bases, the J end by 5 bases, with 16 bases between. The germline V gene has CDR1 MNHEY and CDR2 SVGAGI. The CDR3 runs to 14 residues. The CDR3 nucleotides read TGTGCCAGCCATTTACGGGAAGGCCATCAGCCCCAGCATTTT. Its translation is CASHLREGHQPQHF.

The chain combines TRBV7-3 with TRBJ2-2, with D perhaps matching TRBD1 (5 bases). Germline lookup yields CDR1 SGHTA and CDR2 FQGTGA. V lost 3 bases, J lost 0 bases, and 8 bases lay in between. This CDR3 region has 15 residues. CDR3: CASSFRAANTGELFF. CDR3 sequence (DNA): TGTGCCAGCAGCTTCAGGGCCGCGAACACCGGGGAGCTGTTTTTT.

The rearrangement uses TRBV5-4 and TRBJ1-1, with D uncertain. Trimming shortened V by 6 bases and J by 1 base, and 16 bases separated the two germline ends. The CDR3 totals 15 residues. Germline assignment: CDR1 SGHNT and CDR2 YYREEE (reference sequence). DNA of the CDR3: TGTGCCAGCACTTACGAGCGGCGGACGAACACTGAAGCTTTCTTT. Protein product: CASTYERRTNTEAFF.

The genes are TRBV5-6 and TRBJ2-1; the match to TRBD2 covers 10 bases. J was trimmed by 0 bases and V by 3 bases; bases with no gene match: 12. This CDR3 region has 19 residues. The germline V gene has CDR1 SGHDT and CDR2 YYEEEE. The CDR3 protein is CASSSLAGELTSSYNEQFF. The DNA of the CDR3 is TGTGCCAGCAGCTCTCTAGCGGGGGAGCTGACTAGCTCCTACAATGAGCAGTTCTTC.

The chain employs TRBV7-8 and TRBJ1-1; the D gene is possibly TRBD1 (6 bases). CDR1 SGHVS and CDR2 FQNEAQ come from the germline V gene. Trimming removed 4 bases from V and 2 bases from J, with 20 bases in between. This CDR3 has 17 residues. The CDR3 DNA is TGTGCCAGCAGCTCGCCCTCCGGGACAAACTATAACACTGAAGCTTTCTTT. Residues: CASSSPSGTNYNTEAFF. Full variable domain (missing parts from reference TRBV7-8 and TRBJ1-1): GAGVSQSPRYKVAKRGQDVALRCDPISGHVSLFWYQQALGQGPEFLTYFQNEAQLDKSGLPSDRFFAERPEGSVSTLKIQRTQQEDSAVYLCASSSPSGTNYNTEAFFGQGTRLTVV.

This chain uses TRBV7-3 with TRBJ2-3, with 15 bases lining up with TRBD2. CDR3 size: 16 residues. J was trimmed by 6 bases and V by 4 bases; bases with no gene match: 5. Germline V gene lookup returns CDR1 SGHTA and CDR2 FQGTGA. The CDR3 sequence: CASSWTSGGASDTQYF. Written as DNA, the CDR3 is TGTGCCAGCAGCTGGACTAGCGGGGGGGCCTCGGATACGCAGTATTTT.

This chain links TRBV11-2 with TRBJ2-1; 9 nucleotides align to TRBD1. Germline V lookup: CDR1 SGHAT, CDR2 FQNNGV. Losses at the gene ends were 5 bases for V and 6 bases for J; bases not matched to a gene: 5. This CDR3 has 14 residues. The CDR3 region has the DNA TGTGCCAGCAGCCTACGACAGGGGGTCAATGAGCAGTTCTTC. Translation gives CASSLRQGVNEQFF.

This clone has only a few counts. The chain links TRBV19 to TRBJ1-1; maybe TRBD1 (5 bases). The CDR3 has 13 residues. Trimming took 4 bases from V and 10 from J, leaving 16 bases between them. In germline, CDR1 is LNHDA, CDR2 SQIVND (reference sequence). The CDR3 coding sequence is TGTGCCAGTAGTACCAGGGTAGGGTTCGGAGCTTTCTTT. The encoded protein is CASSTRVGFGAFF.

J is TRBJ1-2 and V is TRBV14, with D maybe TRBD1 (6 bases). The CDR3 is 13 amino acids. Trimming left V 4 bases short and J 7 bases short, with 13 bases between. CDR1 is SGHDN and CDR2 is FVKESK in the germline V gene. The CDR3: CASSRETGFGYTF. The CDR3 nucleotides read TGTGCCAGCAGCCGAGAAACAGGGTTTGGCTACACCTTC.